This TCR beta chain was identified in a study of T cell repertoires in cytomegalovirus infection. Study summary: Recently identified HLA-C-restricted CMV epitopes were used, and well-studied HLA-B-restricted CMV epitopes were used as well. Matching HLA type and CMV infection were both indicated by public TCR beta signatures.

TCRdb called the reads again in MiXCR, with one record for every CDR3 protein. The table has hundreds of thousands of distinct CDR3 sequences, 30% to 35% seen once. The V and J ends lost 9 bases and 1 base, in that order; junction bases with no gene match: 13. This CDR3 has 16 residues. Germline V gives CDR1 LNHDA, CDR2 SQIVND (reference sequence). On this clonotype: Antigen specificity is unknown.

This chain connects TRBV19 to TRBJ1-1; TRBD1 matches at 8 bases. Sequences were derived from cultured PBMCs, sampled from culture after CMV antigen stimulation. This receptor was identified in a human donor in good health (CMV status not recorded). Some clones in this sample may be carry-over from other donors' samples. The CDR3 sequence is CASRTLRGRGNTEAFF. In nucleotides, the CDR3 is TGTGCCAGCCGCACCCTCAGGGGGCGAGGGAACACTGAAGCTTTCTTT.